A single sample gave rise to the 32 T cell receptor beta chains below, sequenced in a study of T cells after yellow fever vaccination. TCRdb recomputed calls from the 5' RACE reads with MiXCR, one row per CDR3 protein. The table records approximately 510,000 distinct CDR3 sequences, 20% to 25% of them present only once. The sample was PBMCs, taken less than 25 days after the first yellow fever vaccination. The receptors were sampled from a man between 18 and 29 years old who received the YFV17D yellow fever vaccine.

A few counts support this clonotype. The V gene is TRBV5-1, the J gene TRBJ2-5; 8 bases align to TRBD2. The V gene end was trimmed by 0 bases and the J gene end by 5 bases; junction bases not matched to a gene: 9. The CDR3 has 16 amino acids. The V gene's germline CDR1 is SGHRS and CDR2 YFSETQ. The chain's CDR3 is CASSLAGSGDGETQYF. CDR3 sequence (DNA): TGCGCCAGCAGCTTGGCGGGTAGCGGGGATGGCGAGACCCAGTACTTC.

This clonotype came up many times. V usage is TRBV18 and J usage is TRBJ2-1; D unresolved. Between the trimmed V and J ends, which lost 2 bases and 4 bases, there was a span of 3 bases. Per the germline V gene, CDR1 is KGHSH and CDR2 is LQKENI. The CDR3 is made up of 12 amino acids. The CDR3 protein is CASSPGYNEQFF. CDR3 coding DNA: TGTGCCAGCTCACCAGGGTACAATGAGCAGTTCTTC.

The chain recombines TRBV9 with TRBJ2-1, with 7 bases lining up with TRBD1. Trimming took 0 bases from V and 8 from J; bases not matched to a gene: 2. CDR3 length equals 13 residues. Germline lookup yields CDR1 SGDLS and CDR2 YYNGEE. CDR3 in amino acids: CASSVGGGDEQFF. The CDR3 nucleotides read TGTGCCAGCAGCGTAGGAGGGGGCGATGAGCAGTTCTTC.

The chain joins TRBV12-3 or TRBV12-4 to TRBJ2-4; D ambiguous. The CDR3 consists of 15 residues. The germline V and J ends were trimmed by 3 bases and 1 base, with 10 bases remaining between them. This chain's CDR3 is CASSLFLAAKNIQYF. The CDR3 nucleotides read TGTGCCAGCAGTTTGTTCCTTGCGGCCAAAAACATTCAGTACTTC.

This clonotype was observed a handful of times. V and J are TRBV4-3 and TRBJ2-1, with D tentatively TRBD1 or TRBD2 (6 bases each). Trimming took 0 bases from V and 6 from J, leaving 18 bases between them. This CDR3 region has 17 residues. Germline V CDR1 and CDR2: LGHNA, YSLEER. CDR3 sequence (DNA): TGCGCCAGCAGCCAAGACGACGGGGGCATTTGGCTCAATGAGCAGTTCTTC. Translated: CASSQDDGGIWLNEQFF.

A few counts support this clonotype. This chain connects TRBV12-3 or TRBV12-4 to TRBJ2-7; 7 bases are a match to TRBD2. Trimming removed 6 bases from V and 6 bases from J; junction bases left unmatched: 11. The CDR3 length is 14 residues. The CDR3: CASRETGGAAEQYF. The CDR3 nucleotides are TGTGCCAGCAGAGAAACGGGGGGTGCAGCCGAGCAGTACTTC.

This clonotype came up a few times. The chain has TRBV14 and TRBJ2-5; D not certain. V dropped 0 bases and J dropped 7 bases, with 6 bases sitting between them. From germline, CDR1 is SGHDN and CDR2 FVKESK. CDR3 size: 12 residues. The DNA of the CDR3 is TGTGCCAGCAGCCAAGATCGGCGGACCCAGTACTTC. It encodes CASSQDRRTQYF.

This clonotype was counted a few times. V is TRBV29-1 and J is TRBJ1-6; tentatively, D is TRBD1 (5 bases). The V gene lost 7 bases and the J gene lost 0 bases, with 22 bases spanning the gap. This CDR3 is built from 18 residues. Germline V CDR1 and CDR2: SQVTM, ANQGSEA. This CDR3 is CSALGTAKSGSYNSPLHF. CDR3 nucleotide sequence: TGCAGCGCCCTAGGGACTGCGAAATCGGGCTCCTATAATTCACCCCTCCACTTT.

V gene TRBV11-2 combines with J gene TRBJ2-7, with D possibly being TRBD2 (5 bases). This CDR3 contains 14 residues. In germline, CDR1 is SGHAT, CDR2 FQNNGV. Trimming removed 6 bases at V and 0 bases at J, with 12 bases between. CDR3 in amino acids: CASRDGVASYEQYF. The CDR3 DNA reads TGTGCCAGCAGGGACGGGGTTGCCTCCTACGAGCAGTACTTC.

This clonotype showed up just a few times. V and J are TRBV7-2 and TRBJ2-1, with a possible D match to TRBD1 (6 bases). CDR1 is SGHTA and CDR2 is FQGNSA in the germline V gene. This CDR3 has 15 amino acids. The V end lost 3 bases, the J end lost 0 bases, and 9 bases lay between the germline ends. CDR3 coding DNA: TGTGCCAGCAGCTTTAACAGGGACTCCTACAATGAGCAGTTCTTC. This encodes CASSFNRDSYNEQFF.

This clonotype has only a few counts. The chain has TRBV7-9 and TRBJ1-2; no definite D call. CDR1 is SEHNR and CDR2 is FQNEAQ in the germline V gene (reference sequence). Trimming cost V 2 bases and J 7 bases, with 14 bases left between them. CDR3 length: 14 amino acids. CDR3 DNA sequence: TGTGCCAGCAGCTTAAATGGAGGGAACGGTGGCTACACCTTC. Translated, it gives CASSLNGGNGGYTF.

The genes are TRBV5-4 and TRBJ2-5; the match to TRBD1 covers 9 bases. J was trimmed by 5 bases and V by 3 bases; bases with no gene match: 14. Per the germline V gene, CDR1 is SGHNT and CDR2 is YYREEE (reference sequence). This CDR3 spans 17 amino acids. The CDR3 sequence is CASSSLRDRAGWETQYF. The CDR3 DNA reads TGTGCCAGCAGCTCCCTAAGGGACAGGGCGGGGTGGGAGACCCAGTACTTC.

This clonotype was picked up a small number of times. The chain combines TRBV25-1 with TRBJ2-3; D is uncertain. V lost 1 base and J 3 bases, leaving 11 bases between the germline ends. Germline V gene lookup returns CDR1 MGHDK and CDR2 SYGVNS. The CDR3 spans 15 residues. CDR3 DNA: TGTGCCAGCAGTGAATCCCCGGTCCAAACAGATACGCAGTATTTT. Protein sequence: CASSESPVQTDTQYF.

This clonotype was recorded a few times. This chain uses TRBV7-9 with TRBJ1-5; D not resolved. This CDR3 has 12 amino acids. Germline assignment: CDR1 SEHNR and CDR2 FQNEAQ (reference sequence). V gave up 5 bases and J gave up 7 bases, with 9 bases separating them. DNA for the CDR3: TGTGCCAGCAGCAGGGATAACCAGCCCCAGCATTTT. Translated, it gives CASSRDNQPQHF.

The chain links TRBV6-1 to TRBJ2-5; 8 bases map to TRBD2. CDR3 length: 18 residues. V lost 5 bases, J lost 0 bases, and 14 bases stayed unmatched. Germline CDR1 reads MNHNS; CDR2 reads SASEGT. CDR3 in DNA: TGTGCCAGCAGTCAGACGTCGGGGGGGCGGCGGTACCAAGAGACCCAGTACTTC. Its protein is CASSQTSGGRRYQETQYF.

This clonotype has a handful of counts. The chain links TRBV4-1 to TRBJ1-1; unclear D gene. V was pared by 0 bases and J by 4 bases, with 6 bases between. The CDR3 consists of 13 residues. Germline assignment: CDR1 MGHRA and CDR2 YSYEKL. DNA of the CDR3: TGCGCCAGCAGCCAAGAGGGGTTCACTGAAGCTTTCTTT. Amino acids: CASSQEGFTEAFF.

V usage is TRBV9 and J usage is TRBJ2-5; TRBD2 might be the D (6 bases). The V gene's germline CDR1 is SGDLS and CDR2 YYNGEE. Trimming pared 3 bases from V and 5 bases from J, leaving 11 bases between. CDR3 size: 13 residues. The CDR3 is CASSAPGGETQYF. In nucleotides, the CDR3 is TGTGCCAGCAGCGCGCCAGGAGGGGAGACCCAGTACTTC. The whole variable domain, remainder taken from reference TRBV9 and TRBJ2-5, is DSGVTQTPKHLITATGQRVTLRCSPRSGDLSVYWYQQSLDQGLQFLIQYYNGEERAKGNILERFSAQQFPDLHSELNLSSLELGDSALYFCASSAPGGETQYFGPGTRLLVL.

On this clonotype: A junction end diverges from the germline sequence, so it may reflect a read error. This chain uses TRBV7-8 with TRBJ1-4, with no clear D. There are 16 residues in the CDR3. CDR1 is SGHVS, CDR2 FQNEAQ, per germline. CDR3 nucleotides: TGTGCCAGCAGCTTAGAAAACAGACTGACAAATGAAAAACTATTTTTT. Translating it yields CASSLENRLTNEKLFF.

This clonotype occurred many times. V usage is TRBV20-1 and J usage is TRBJ1-5; no definite D call. From germline, CDR1 is DFQATT and CDR2 SNEGSKA (reference sequence). V was pared by 1 base and J by 1 base, with 2 bases between. The CDR3 is made up of 12 amino acids. The CDR3 region is CSARGSNQPQHF. The CDR3 DNA reads as TGCAGTGCTAGAGGCAGCAATCAGCCCCAGCATTTT.

This clonotype was seen a handful of times. The V call is TRBV9, the J call TRBJ1-1, with unresolved D. Germline loops: CDR1 SGDLS, CDR2 YYNGEE. The CDR3 extends over 12 amino acids. The V gene lost 4 bases and the J gene lost 3 bases, with 7 bases spanning the gap. The DNA of the CDR3 is TGTGCCAGCAGCTCGGCGGACACTGAAGCTTTCTTT. This gives the protein CASSSADTEAFF.

This clonotype was picked up a small number of times. CDR3 region: CSVKTGSNEQFF. For the CDR3, the DNA is TGCAGCGTTAAGACAGGGTCCAATGAGCAGTTCTTC. The J gene is TRBJ2-1, the V gene TRBV29-1; 7 bases match TRBD1. The CDR3 runs to 12 residues. Germline-derived CDR1 and CDR2 are SQVTM and ANQGSEA. With 5 bases clipped from V and 6 bases from J, the junction kept 4 bases outside the gene matches.

This clonotype was detected a few times. CDR3 residues: CASSKLGVDTEAFF. As DNA, the CDR3 is TGCGCCAGCAGCAAACTCGGGGTCGACACTGAAGCTTTCTTT. This sequence joins TRBV4-3 and TRBJ1-1; no definite D call. V lost 5 bases and J lost 3, with 13 bases in between. Looked up from germline, CDR1 is LGHNA and CDR2 is YSLEER. The CDR3 totals 14 residues.

This clonotype was seen a few times. The gene calls are TRBV20-1 and TRBJ2-3; 8 bases fit TRBD2. The CDR3 is 17 amino acids. The V segment lost 5 bases and the J segment 2 bases; nucleotides outside the gene matches: 15. CDR1 DFQATT and CDR2 SNEGSKA come from the germline V gene (reference sequence). The CDR3, as DNA: TGCAGTGCTCCGAGCTTGGGGGAGCGGGGGACCACAGATACGCAGTATTTT. Its translation is CSAPSLGERGTTDTQYF.

The J gene is TRBJ2-2, the V gene TRBV24-1; D may match TRBD1 or TRBD2 (6 bases each). Per germline, CDR1 KGHDR and CDR2 SFDVKD. The CDR3 covers 15 residues. Trimming took off 2 bases at V and 5 bases at J, with 11 bases between the two ends. CDR3 in amino acids: CATSDWGASTGELFF. The DNA for the CDR3 is TGTGCCACCAGTGATTGGGGGGCTTCTACCGGGGAGCTGTTTTTT.

The chain has TRBV7-9 and TRBJ2-5, with D possibly being TRBD2 (5 bases). CDR3 length: 14 amino acids. Germline CDR1 reads SEHNR; CDR2 reads FQNEAQ (reference sequence). V dropped 3 bases and J dropped 2 bases, with 10 bases sitting between them. Here the CDR3 reads CASSFQPGQETQYF. The CDR3 nucleotides read TGTGCCAGCAGCTTCCAACCGGGACAAGAGACCCAGTACTTC.

There are a few counts of this clonotype. The rearrangement links TRBV5-1 to TRBJ2-3; 9 nucleotides line up with TRBD1. Germline CDR1 reads SGHRS; CDR2 reads YFSETQ. J was trimmed by 0 bases and V by 2 bases; bases with no gene match: 10. The CDR3 spans 18 residues. The CDR3 is CASSLSRQGGGSTDTQYF. The CDR3 DNA reads TGCGCCAGCAGCTTATCGAGACAGGGGGGAGGTAGCACAGATACGCAGTATTTT.

This clonotype was seen a handful of times. The CDR3 coding sequence is TGTGCCAGCTCACTCGGGACCTGGGGGAACACTGAAGCTTTCTTT. It codes for CASSLGTWGNTEAFF. The gene calls are TRBV18 and TRBJ1-1; maybe TRBD1 (5 bases). CDR1 and CDR2 from the germline V gene are KGHSH and LQKENI. The V end was cut by 4 bases, the J end by 1 base, with 13 bases between. The length of the CDR3 is 15 residues.

The table lists this clonotype with many counts. The V gene is TRBV14, the J gene TRBJ1-1, with D perhaps TRBD1 (5 bases). Trimming pared 4 bases from V and 0 bases from J, leaving 9 bases between. The CDR3 is 14 residues long. The V gene's germline CDR1 is SGHDN and CDR2 FVKESK. CDR3: CASSPRGVNTEAFF. CDR3 sequence (DNA): TGTGCCAGCAGCCCAAGAGGGGTGAACACTGAAGCTTTCTTT.

This chain connects TRBV4-3 to TRBJ1-5, with a weak D call TRBD1 (6 bases). Germline lookup yields CDR1 LGHNA and CDR2 YSLEER. V was pared by 1 base and J by 7 bases, with 14 bases between. This CDR3 region has 15 residues. CDR3 bases: TGCGCCAGCAGCCAAGTGGTTGGGGGCCGCCAGCCCCAGCATTTT. Amino acid sequence: CASSQVVGGRQPQHF.

The CDR3 sequence: CASSFDGTGRGKLFF. CDR3 nucleotides: TGTGCCAGCAGTTTCGACGGGACAGGGCGAGGAAAACTGTTTTTT. The chain employs TRBV27 and TRBJ1-4; TRBD1 aligns across 9 bases. V trimming: 3 bases; J trimming: 10 bases; junction bases outside the gene matches: 9. The CDR3 runs 15 residues. The V gene's germline CDR1 is MNHEY and CDR2 SMNVEV (reference sequence). The full variable domain, completed using reference TRBV27 and TRBJ1-4, is EAQVTQNPRYLITVTGKKLTVTCSQNMNHEYMSWYRQDPGLGLRQIYYSMNVEVTDKGDVPEGYKVSRKEKRNFPLILESPSPNQTSLYFCASSFDGTGRGKLFFGSGTQLSVL.

This clonotype was seen a handful of times. This chain connects TRBV7-2 to TRBJ1-1, with 7 bases fitting TRBD1. Germline V gene sequence: CDR1 SGHTA, CDR2 FQGNSA. V shed 1 base, J shed 8 bases, and the junction held 4 bases outside the gene matches. CDR3 size: 13 residues. CDR3 in DNA: TGTGCCAGCAGCTTAGGGACAGGTGACGAAGCTTTCTTT. Translating it yields CASSLGTGDEAFF.

This clonotype has at least ten counts. The DNA for the CDR3 is TGTGCCAGCAGCTTAGCAGTTCCCTGGAACACTGAAGCTTTCTTT. It is translated as CASSLAVPWNTEAFF. The chain carries TRBV7-9 and TRBJ1-1; D is uncertain. Germline-derived CDR1 and CDR2 are SEHNR and FQNEAQ (reference sequence). The V end lost 0 bases, the J end lost 1 base, and 9 bases lay between the germline ends. There are 15 residues in the CDR3.